This entry features one T cell receptor (beta chain) sequence. Antigen: not known. PCR employed 60 Vbeta and 13 Jbeta primers. Clones were sequenced by immunoSEQ multiplex PCR, and TCRdb holds only the in-frame ones, with some missing. The sample has 100,000 to 150,000 clones, roughly 73% seen once. This sample is part of a study of cytomegalovirus exposure and HLA in healthy donors. From germline, CDR1 is SNHLY and CDR2 FYNNEI. V gave up 7 bases and J gave up 8 bases, with 14 bases separating them. The CDR3 consists of 12 residues. Study-level findings and limits: For TCR beta chains, V- and J-gene trimming was later linked to a missense DCLRE1C variant.

Input material: PBMCs. This clonotype was sampled from a man in his 60s in good health and CMV-seropositive. The V and J genes are TRBV2 and TRBJ1-2; D is unresolved. CDR3 amino acids: CASILWRGGYTF. As DNA, the CDR3 is TGTGCCAGCATTTTATGGAGAGGAGGCTACACCTTC.